This T cell receptor (beta chain) is from a study of blood T cell repertoires in COVID-19. Study information: There were acute and convalescent COVID-19 samples, and they came from the United States, Italy and Spain. PBMCs, B-cell-depleted T cells, or T cells provided the cDNA or gDNA that made up the material.

Source study methods: Quantification of nucleated cells was approximated via reference gene primer amplification. This table comes from immunoSEQ multiplex PCR, and its TCRdb copy is limited to in-frame clones, with some not included. D and trimming were read from the DNA, whereas the V and J calls and clone size are those reported in that table. The sample shows fewer than 35,000 clones, approximately 85% of them seen only once. V was trimmed by 1 base and J by 4 bases, leaving 11 bases between them. The germline V gene has CDR1 SGHDN and CDR2 FVKESK. The CDR3 is 15 amino acids. Sequenced: peripheral blood. The clonotype was recovered from a man older than 75 with active COVID-19. The chain is built from TRBV14 and TRBJ2-1; maybe TRBD1 (6 bases). The DNA for the CDR3 is TGTGCCAGCAGCCAAGCACCCGGACAGTACAATGAGCAGTTCTTC. Amino acid sequence: CASSQAPGQYNEQFF.